Sequencing of this T cell receptor (beta chain) was carried out in a study of vaccination and CD4 T cells after COVID-19. The Oncomine TCR Beta short-read assay sequenced DNA from cultured CD4+ T cells. Each CDR3 protein gets one entry after TCRdb re-called the PCR reads with MiXCR. Of around 15,000 distinct CDR3 sequences in the sample, over 65% are singletons; the top ten hold 18%. Concerning this clonotype: Antigen: not known. The junction and the germline gene differ at one end; a read error may be behind it.

Documented treatment: roughly ten-day PBMC culture with coronavirus spike peptide pools or control peptides (ViraFEST assay). Alongside about 10 IU/ml IL-2 and approximately 9.3 ug/ml peptide pools, PBMCs were cultured at a few million per well. This CDR3 spans 14 amino acids. Germline V gives CDR1 DFQATT, CDR2 SNEGSKA (reference sequence). The chain has TRBV20-1 and TRBJ1-2; TRBD1 is a possible D gene (6 bases). The source material was CD4+ T cells from blood, cultured in vitro. This TCR came from a human donor who had recovered from COVID-19. DNA for the CDR3: TGCAGCCATCCTACAATAGGGACACCCGTCTTGAAGGCCTTC. This codes for CSHPTIGTPVLKAF.